These 25 T cell receptor beta chains came from one sample sequenced in a study of cytomegalovirus exposure and HLA in healthy donors. Assay used: immunoSEQ multiplex PCR; TCRdb lists only in-frame clones, some missing. Of 200,000 or so clones listed, 84% are singletons. Sequencing was done on a sample of PBMCs. The receptors were gathered from a woman aged 30 to 39 in good health and CMV-seropositive.

Only one count was recorded for this clone. V gene TRBV6-5 combines with J gene TRBJ2-7; D remains ambiguous. There are 13 residues in the CDR3. Germline loops: CDR1 MNHEY, CDR2 SVGAGI. With 2 bases removed from V and 3 bases from J, the gap between germline ends came to 8 bases. The CDR3 DNA follows: TGTGCCAGCAGTTACCAACAGAGCTACGAGCAGTACTTC. Residues: CASSYQQSYEQYF.

This chain connects TRBV30 to TRBJ2-2; 8 nucleotides line up with TRBD2. CDR3 length: 13 residues. Germline V gene data show CDR1 as GTSNPN and CDR2 as SVGIG (reference sequence). Unmatched junction bases numbered 4, after V lost 4 bases and J lost 6 bases. CDR3 coding DNA: TGTGCCTGGAACGGGCGGGAGGCCGGGGAGCTGTTTTTT. Encoded protein: CAWNGREAGELFF. The full variable domain, completed using reference TRBV30 and TRBJ2-2, is SQTIHQWPATLVQPVGSPLSLECTVEGTSNPNLYWYRQAAGRGLQLLFYSVGIGQISSEVPQNLSASRPQDRQFILSSKKLLLSDSGFYLCAWNGREAGELFFGEGSRLTVL.

The rearrangement joins TRBV5-4 to TRBJ2-1, with TRBD2 identical over 10 bases. The CDR3 totals 15 residues. The V gene end was trimmed by 4 bases and the J gene end by 4 bases; junction bases not matched to a gene: 5. Germline CDR1 is SGHNT and CDR2 is YYREEE (reference sequence). CDR3 DNA sequence: TGTGCCAGCAGCCGGACTAGCGGACCATACAATGAGCAGTTCTTC. As protein: CASSRTSGPYNEQFF.

This clone appeared once. V and J are TRBV27 and TRBJ2-1; 11 bases are shared with TRBD2. Germline assignment: CDR1 MNHEY and CDR2 SMNVEV (reference sequence). V dropped 8 bases and J dropped 4; count of bases not matched to a gene: 16. This CDR3 contains 18 residues. In DNA, the CDR3 is TGTGCCAGCGTCAGTTTGATCGCTCTAGCGGGAGGTTACAATGAGCAGTTCTTC. This translates into CASVSLIALAGGYNEQFF.

The chain is built from TRBV15 and TRBJ1-2, with D possibly being TRBD1 (6 bases). The germline gives CDR1 LNHNV, CDR2 YYDKDF (reference sequence). This CDR3 has 14 residues. V lost 1 base to trimming and J lost 7 bases, with 13 bases between them. CDR3 loop: CATSRGRGAFGYTF. The CDR3 DNA is TGTGCCACCAGCAGAGGGCGGGGGGCGTTTGGCTACACCTTC.

The table lists this clone with a few counts. This chain uses TRBV5-8 with TRBJ1-2; no definite D call. Germline V CDR1 and CDR2: SGHTS, YDEGEE. The V end was cut by 4 bases, the J end by 4 bases, with 8 bases between. The CDR3 is 12 residues long. CDR3 residues: CASSLDGYGYTF. The CDR3, as DNA: TGTGCCAGCAGCCTGGACGGCTATGGCTACACCTTC. Full variable domain (missing parts from reference TRBV5-8 and TRBJ1-2): EAGVTQSPTHLIKTRGQQATLRCSPISGHTSVYWYQQALGLGLQFLLWYDEGEERNRGNFPPRFSGRQFPNYSSELNVNALELEDSALYLCASSLDGYGYTFGSGTRLTVV.

This clone has only one observation. This chain joins TRBV10-3 and TRBJ1-1; D is perhaps TRBD1 (6 bases). Trimming stripped 11 bases from V and 7 bases from J, with 17 bases between. In germline, CDR1 is ENHRY, CDR2 SYGVKD. This CDR3 comprises 12 residues. This chain's CDR3 is CAVDRGGSEAFF. In DNA, the CDR3 is TGTGCCGTCGACAGAGGGGGAAGTGAAGCTTTCTTT.

This clone was counted ten times or more. The rearrangement links TRBV25-1 to TRBJ1-2; D is ambiguous. V lost 3 bases, J lost 2 bases, and 10 bases lay in between. This CDR3 region has 14 residues. CDR1 is MGHDK and CDR2 is SYGVNS in the germline V gene. In DNA form, the CDR3 reads TGTGCCAGCAGTGATCCGGGTGTCAACTATGGCTACACCTTC. It encodes CASSDPGVNYGYTF.

The chain joins TRBV7-2 to TRBJ2-3; 7 positions match TRBD2. The ends lost 1 base at V and 5 bases at J; junction bases unmatched: 9. The CDR3 covers 16 residues. Germline assignment: CDR1 SGHTA and CDR2 FQGNSA. Here the CDR3 DNA reads TGTGCCAGCAGCTTAGTATGGGCGACGGGAGGAGATACGCAGTATTTT. This gives the protein CASSLVWATGGDTQYF.

This rearrangement joins TRBV7-9 to TRBJ2-7; 10 nucleotides agree with TRBD2. V lost 5 bases, J lost 2 bases, and 6 bases stayed unmatched. The CDR3 is 15 residues long. Germline-derived CDR1 and CDR2 are SEHNR and FQNEAQ (reference sequence). This CDR3 reads CASSPRTSGTYEQYF. The CDR3, as DNA: TGTGCCAGCAGCCCCAGGACTAGCGGTACCTACGAGCAGTACTTC.

The chain links TRBV6-7 to TRBJ2-1; D is undetermined. TRBV6-7 belongs to the ORF category, with a function that is uncertain. The CDR3 contains 17 residues. Trimming took 5 bases from V and 0 from J, leaving 17 bases between them. CDR3 bases: TGTGCCAGCAGTCTCCGATTCCCTAGTCTCTCCTACAATGAGCAGTTCTTC. Translation: CASSLRFPSLSYNEQFF.

The DNA for the CDR3 is TGTGCCAGCAGCTTAGATGTAGCGGGAGAGTACTTC. This encodes CASSLDVAGEYF. V usage is TRBV7-9 and J usage is TRBJ2-5; 9 nucleotides agree with TRBD2. Germline lookup yields CDR1 SEHNR and CDR2 FQNEAQ (reference sequence). CDR3 length: 12 amino acids. Trimming cost V 1 base and J 12 bases; bases outside gene matches: 3. Full variable domain (missing parts from reference TRBV7-9 and TRBJ2-5): DTGVSQNPRHKITKRGQNVTFRCDPISEHNRLYWYRQTLGQGPEFLTYFQNEAQLEKSRLLSDRFSAERPKGSFSTLEIQRTEQGDSAMYLCASSLDVAGEYFGPGTRLLVL.

The rearrangement uses TRBV11-1 and TRBJ2-7, with 8 bases identical to TRBD2. CDR1 is SGHAT, CDR2 FQDESV, per germline (reference sequence). This CDR3 comprises 13 residues. Germline trimming cut 6 bases from V and 2 bases from J; bases unmatched to any gene: 3. The CDR3 loop is CASRLAGTYEQYF. The CDR3 nucleotides read TGTGCCAGCAGGCTAGCGGGCACCTACGAGCAGTACTTC. Combining the CDR3 with reference TRBV11-1 and TRBJ2-7 gives the whole variable domain EAEVAQSPRYKITEKSQAVAFWCDPISGHATLYWYRQILGQGPELLVQFQDESVVDDSQLPKDRFSAERLKGVDSTLKIQPAELGDSAMYLCASRLAGTYEQYFGPGTRLTVT.

The sample holds one count of this clone. This chain connects TRBV4-2 to TRBJ1-2; 9 bases line up with TRBD1. The CDR3 length is 15 residues. V trimming: 4 bases; J trimming: 13 bases; junction bases outside the gene matches: 16. Germline CDR1 and CDR2: LGHNA and YNFKEQ. The CDR3 here is CASSPRDRAPGGATF. In nucleotides, the CDR3 is TGTGCCAGCAGCCCCCGGGACAGGGCCCCGGGGGGTGCCACCTTC.

This rearrangement joins TRBV4-2 to TRBJ1-4; D is undetermined. Germline lookup yields CDR1 LGHNA and CDR2 YNFKEQ. The V end was cut by 0 bases, the J end by 8 bases, with 7 bases between. The CDR3 totals 13 residues. The CDR3 spells CASSQDSGEKLFF. The CDR3 coding sequence is TGTGCCAGCAGCCAAGATTCAGGAGAAAAACTGTTTTTT.

The gene calls are TRBV28 and TRBJ2-1, with TRBD1 matching 7 bases. After removal of 6 bases from V and 1 base from J, the junction contained 6 bases not matched to a gene. The germline CDR1 and CDR2 sequences are MDHEN and SYDVKM. CDR3 length: 15 amino acids. The DNA for the CDR3 is TGTGCCAGCAGACTTACAGGGGCTTCCTACAATGAGCAGTTCTTC. Protein sequence: CASRLTGASYNEQFF.

The V gene is TRBV30, the J gene TRBJ1-4; tentatively, D is TRBD1 (6 bases). V was trimmed by 5 bases and J by 0 bases, leaving 13 bases between them. The CDR3 runs 15 residues. CDR1 and CDR2 from the germline V gene are GTSNPN and SVGIG (reference sequence). CDR3 in amino acids: CAWGPGASTNEKLFF. The CDR3 coding sequence is TGTGCCTGGGGACCAGGGGCTTCAACTAATGAAAAACTGTTTTTT. Based on the CDR3 plus reference TRBV30 and TRBJ1-4, the full variable domain is SQTIHQWPATLVQPVGSPLSLECTVEGTSNPNLYWYRQAAGRGLQLLFYSVGIGQISSEVPQNLSASRPQDRQFILSSKKLLLSDSGFYLCAWGPGASTNEKLFFGSGTQLSVL.

This chain uses TRBV9 with TRBJ1-3, with D hard to call. The CDR3 is made up of 16 amino acids. V lost 0 bases and J 0 bases, leaving 10 bases between the germline ends. Germline lookup yields CDR1 SGDLS and CDR2 YYNGEE. CDR3 coding DNA: TGTGCCAGCAGCGTAGGGTCCGCGTTCTCTGGAAACACCATATATTTT. It encodes CASSVGSAFSGNTIYF. Based on the CDR3 plus reference TRBV9 and TRBJ1-3, the full variable domain is DSGVTQTPKHLITATGQRVTLRCSPRSGDLSVYWYQQSLDQGLQFLIQYYNGEERAKGNILERFSAQQFPDLHSELNLSSLELGDSALYFCASSVGSAFSGNTIYFGEGSWLTVV.

The chain couples TRBV29-1 to TRBJ1-4; D remains unclear. This CDR3 is 14 amino acids long. Germline V gives CDR1 SQVTM, CDR2 ANQGSEA. V was shortened by 6 bases and J by 5 bases, with 16 bases between the two germline ends. CDR3 residues: CSVGRSGVNEKLFF. The DNA of the CDR3 is TGCAGCGTGGGTCGGTCCGGAGTAAATGAAAAACTGTTTTTT.

The chain couples TRBV7-2 to TRBJ1-2, with 8 positions matching TRBD1. Germline lookup yields CDR1 SGHTA and CDR2 FQGNSA. With 4 bases clipped from V and 2 bases from J, the junction kept 6 bases outside the gene matches. This CDR3 spans 15 amino acids. Here the CDR3 reads CASSSYRTGNYGYTF. DNA of the CDR3: TGTGCCAGCAGCTCGTATCGGACAGGGAACTATGGCTACACCTTC.

Written as DNA, the CDR3 is TGCGCCAGCAGCGGGGGGACTAGCGGATTCTCCTACAATGAGCAGTTCTTC. Its translation: CASSGGTSGFSYNEQFF. The chain has TRBV5-1 and TRBJ2-1; TRBD2 matches 11 bases. Unmatched junction bases numbered 6, after V lost 4 bases and J lost 0 bases. Germline lookup yields CDR1 SGHRS and CDR2 YFSETQ. The CDR3 is 17 residues long.

In its sample, this clone was seen once. This chain joins TRBV9 and TRBJ2-3; no clear D. The CDR3 extends over 14 amino acids. V was shortened by 3 bases and J by 0 bases, with 8 bases between the two germline ends. Looked up from germline, CDR1 is SGDLS and CDR2 is YYNGEE. This CDR3 is CASSASRSTDTQYF. The DNA for the CDR3 is TGTGCCAGCAGCGCCTCCCGTAGCACAGATACGCAGTATTTT.

The V gene is TRBV27, the J gene TRBJ1-1; weak D call: TRBD1 (6 bases). The CDR3 length is 14 residues. CDR1 and CDR2 from the germline V gene are MNHEY and SMNVEV (reference sequence). V was pared by 7 bases and J by 5 bases, with 17 bases between. CDR3 amino acids: CASTPRDIRTEAFF. CDR3 coding DNA: TGTGCCAGCACACCGAGGGACATACGTACTGAAGCTTTCTTT.

The CDR3, as DNA: TGTGCCAGCAGCGTTAACAGGGAGCAGGGGGACGAGCAGTACTTC. It is translated as CASSVNREQGDEQYF. The V call is TRBV9, the J call TRBJ2-7; 7 nucleotides align to TRBD1. The V and J ends lost 2 bases and 5 bases, in that order; junction bases with no gene match: 10. The CDR3 is 15 amino acids. CDR1 and CDR2 from the germline V gene are SGDLS and YYNGEE.

V gene TRBV27 combines with J gene TRBJ2-3; 8 bases align to TRBD2. J lost 0 bases, V lost 2 bases, and 7 bases had no gene match. The CDR3 is made up of 17 amino acids. Germline loops: CDR1 MNHEY, CDR2 SMNVEV (reference sequence). The CDR3 region is CASSLNPASGSTDTQYF. DNA for the CDR3: TGTGCCAGCAGTTTAAACCCAGCTAGCGGGAGCACAGATACGCAGTATTTT.